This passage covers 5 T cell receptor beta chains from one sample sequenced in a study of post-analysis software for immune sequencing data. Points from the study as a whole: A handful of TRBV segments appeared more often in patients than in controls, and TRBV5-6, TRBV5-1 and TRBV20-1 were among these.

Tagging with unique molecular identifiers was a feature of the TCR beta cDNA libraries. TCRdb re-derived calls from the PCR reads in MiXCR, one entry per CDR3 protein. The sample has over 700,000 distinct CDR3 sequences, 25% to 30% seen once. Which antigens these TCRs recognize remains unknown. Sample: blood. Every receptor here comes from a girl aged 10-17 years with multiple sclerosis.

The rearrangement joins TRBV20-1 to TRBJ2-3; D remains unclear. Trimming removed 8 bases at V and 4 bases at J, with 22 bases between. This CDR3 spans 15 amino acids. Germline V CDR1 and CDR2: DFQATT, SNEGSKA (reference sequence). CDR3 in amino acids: CSTFQVAEGADTQYF. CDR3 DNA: TGCAGTACCTTTCAAGTGGCGGAAGGCGCAGATACGCAGTATTTT.

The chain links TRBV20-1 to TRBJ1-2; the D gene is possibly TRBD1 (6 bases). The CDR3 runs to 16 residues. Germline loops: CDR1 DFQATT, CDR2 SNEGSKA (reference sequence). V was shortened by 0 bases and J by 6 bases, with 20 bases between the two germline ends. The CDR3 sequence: CSARDRLGQPSNGYTF. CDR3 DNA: TGCAGTGCTAGAGATAGATTAGGACAGCCTAGTAATGGCTACACCTTC.

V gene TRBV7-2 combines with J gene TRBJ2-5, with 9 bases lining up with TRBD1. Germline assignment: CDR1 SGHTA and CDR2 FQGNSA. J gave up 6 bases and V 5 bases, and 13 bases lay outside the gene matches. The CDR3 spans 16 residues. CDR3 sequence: CASSPRRDRAWKTQYF. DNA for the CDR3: TGTGCCAGCAGCCCTAGGAGGGACAGGGCTTGGAAGACCCAGTACTTC.

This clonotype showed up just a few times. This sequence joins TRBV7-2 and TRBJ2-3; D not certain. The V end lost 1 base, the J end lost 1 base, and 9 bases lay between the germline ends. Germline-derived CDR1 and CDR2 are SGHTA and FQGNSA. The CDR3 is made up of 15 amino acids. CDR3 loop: CASSLVGLRTDTQYF. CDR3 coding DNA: TGTGCCAGCAGCTTAGTAGGGCTACGCACAGATACGCAGTATTTT.

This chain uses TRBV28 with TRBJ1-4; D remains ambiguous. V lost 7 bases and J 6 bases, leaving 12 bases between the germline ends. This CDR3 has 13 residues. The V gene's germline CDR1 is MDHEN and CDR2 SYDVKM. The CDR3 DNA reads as TGTGCCAGCAAGCCGGTCATGGATGAAAAACTGTTTTTT. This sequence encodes CASKPVMDEKLFF.